These 15 T cell receptor beta chains came from one sample sequenced in a study of blood T cell repertoires in COVID-19. Profiled with immunoSEQ multiplex PCR; TCRdb holds only in-frame clones, not every one. The sample lists roughly 87,000 clones; less than 85% were seen once. Material for sequencing was peripheral blood. The receptor source for this set is a woman in her fifties or sixties with acute or convalescent COVID-19.

The chain uses TRBV5-4 and TRBJ1-1; D remains ambiguous. The length of the CDR3 is 15 residues. V was pared by 5 bases and J by 0 bases, with 14 bases between. The germline CDR1 and CDR2 sequences are SGHNT and YYREEE (reference sequence). CDR3 sequence: CASSSEVVMNTEAFF. The CDR3 bases are TGTGCCAGCAGTTCGGAGGTGGTGATGAACACTGAAGCTTTCTTT.

The chain employs TRBV4-2 and TRBJ2-3; 8 nucleotides match TRBD2. The germline V gene has CDR1 LGHNA and CDR2 YNFKEQ. The CDR3 totals 17 residues. Trimming cost V 0 bases and J 1 base; bases outside gene matches: 6. The CDR3 DNA reads as TGTGCCAGCAGCCAAGATGCCGGGGGGGCCGGCACAGATACGCAGTATTTT. This translates into CASSQDAGGAGTDTQYF.

This clone has a handful of counts. The rearrangement links TRBV5-1 to TRBJ1-2; 9 bases align to TRBD1. In germline, CDR1 is SGHRS, CDR2 YFSETQ. The length of the CDR3 is 13 residues. Losses at the gene ends were 4 bases for V and 7 bases for J; bases not matched to a gene: 5. CDR3 nucleotides: TGCGCCAGCAGCCGACAGGGGGAGCGTGGCTACACCTTC. Protein product: CASSRQGERGYTF.

This chain joins TRBV9 and TRBJ2-6; D is perhaps TRBD1 (6 bases). Trimming shortened V by 3 bases and J by 1 base, and 17 bases separated the two germline ends. The CDR3 length is 18 residues. Germline lookup yields CDR1 SGDLS and CDR2 YYNGEE. This chain's CDR3 is CASSGYRERGSGANVLTF. The CDR3, as DNA: TGTGCCAGCAGCGGATACAGGGAAAGGGGATCTGGGGCCAACGTCCTGACTTTC.

The chain joins TRBV5-6 to TRBJ1-5; 7 bases line up with TRBD1. This CDR3 is built from 14 residues. V was pared by 4 bases and J by 7 bases, with 8 bases of the junction left unmatched. CDR1 is SGHDT and CDR2 is YYEEEE in the germline V gene. The CDR3 sequence: CASSLDRVGQPQHF. The CDR3 bases are TGTGCCAGCAGCCTTGACAGGGTGGGACAGCCCCAGCATTTT.

The chain uses TRBV5-1 and TRBJ1-4; 8 bases match TRBD1. Trimming cost V 0 bases and J 6 bases; bases outside gene matches: 4. This CDR3 spans 15 amino acids. CDR1 SGHRS and CDR2 YFSETQ come from the germline V gene. The CDR3 bases are TGCGCCAGCAGCTTGGGATCAGGGGGCGATGAAAAACTGTTTTTT. Translating it yields CASSLGSGGDEKLFF.

The genes are TRBV12-3 or TRBV12-4 and TRBJ2-3; a weak D match, TRBD2 (5 bases). V was clipped by 7 bases and J by 1 base, with 9 bases between them. This CDR3 comprises 13 residues. The CDR3 loop reads CASTRGRTDTQYF. CDR3 coding DNA: TGTGCCAGCACCCGGGGTCGCACAGATACGCAGTATTTT.

The sample holds a few counts of this clone. This chain connects TRBV10-3 to TRBJ2-3, with D perhaps TRBD1 (5 bases). V was trimmed by 10 bases and J by 3 bases, leaving 20 bases between them. Per germline, CDR1 ENHRY and CDR2 SYGVKD. CDR3 size: 15 residues. The CDR3 nucleotides are TGTGCCACCGAGGCGGCAGGGTTAAGAACAGATACGCAGTATTTT. This encodes CATEAAGLRTDTQYF.

The rearrangement joins TRBV6-2 or TRBV6-3 to TRBJ1-1, with 9 bases aligning to TRBD1. Trimming removed 6 bases from V and 6 bases from J; junction bases left unmatched: 17. In germline, CDR1 is MNHEY, CDR2 SVGEGT. This CDR3 spans 17 amino acids. In DNA form, the CDR3 reads TGTGCCAGCAGCCTGGACAGGGGACGGCCCGGGGGGGCTGAAGCTTTCTTT. Translated, it gives CASSLDRGRPGGAEAFF.

The chain employs TRBV28 and TRBJ1-2; D is possibly TRBD1 (5 bases). The CDR3 extends over 13 amino acids. The germline CDR1 and CDR2 sequences are MDHEN and SYDVKM. With 2 bases removed from V and 4 bases from J, the gap between germline ends came to 8 bases. CDR3 residues: CASSLGAGYGYTF. CDR3 nucleotide sequence: TGTGCCAGCAGTTTAGGGGCCGGCTATGGCTACACCTTC.

The rearrangement joins TRBV30 to TRBJ1-1, with TRBD1 matching 9 bases. Germline trimming cut 2 bases from V and 4 bases from J; bases unmatched to any gene: 5. This CDR3 has 14 amino acids. Per germline, CDR1 GTSNPN and CDR2 SVGIG (reference sequence). This chain's CDR3 is CAWSYRGPGTEAFF. The CDR3 region has the DNA TGTGCCTGGAGTTACAGGGGGCCAGGCACTGAAGCTTTCTTT.

This chain uses TRBV9 with TRBJ2-7; 10 bases are a match to TRBD2. Trimming at V came to 2 bases and at J to 2 bases, leaving 4 bases not matched to a gene. Germline V gene data show CDR1 as SGDLS and CDR2 as YYNGEE. CDR3 length: 15 residues. This CDR3 is CASSVGTSAAYEQYF. DNA for the CDR3: TGTGCCAGCAGCGTGGGGACTAGCGCCGCCTACGAGCAGTACTTC.

The rearrangement joins TRBV14 to TRBJ1-1; the D is unclear. Germline values: CDR1 SGHDN, CDR2 FVKESK. This CDR3 is 13 amino acids long. Trimming stripped 0 bases from V and 8 bases from J, with 10 bases between. The CDR3 spells CASSQDRGSEAFF. CDR3 coding DNA: TGTGCCAGCAGCCAAGATAGAGGGTCCGAAGCTTTCTTT.

This clone has a single count. The V and J genes are TRBV13 and TRBJ1-2; 7 bases fit TRBD1. The trim removed 7 bases at V and 4 bases at J, leaving 9 bases unmatched. This CDR3 comprises 14 residues. The V gene's germline CDR1 is PRHDT and CDR2 FYEKMQ (reference sequence). The CDR3 loop is CASTGGGGLYGYTF. Here the CDR3 DNA reads TGTGCCAGCACCGGAGGGGGCGGCCTCTATGGCTACACCTTC.

This sequence joins TRBV9 and TRBJ2-2; 8 bases align to TRBD1. This CDR3 is built from 16 residues. V was pared by 0 bases and J by 6 bases, with 7 bases of the junction left unmatched. Germline values: CDR1 SGDLS, CDR2 YYNGEE. CDR3 sequence: CASSVGQGRGSGELFF. The DNA of the CDR3 is TGTGCCAGCAGCGTAGGACAGGGGAGAGGGTCCGGGGAGCTGTTTTTT.